Listed below are T cell receptor beta chains from one sample, sequenced in a study of T cells in Graves' hyperthyroidism and ophthalmopathy. TCRdb re-called the multiplex PCR reads through MiXCR, storing one row per CDR3 protein. This sample has around 800,000 distinct CDR3 sequences; 38% occur once, and the top ten carry 8.9%. Input material: blood. These receptors came from a young man with Graves' hyperthyroidism. The CDR3 runs from the conserved cysteine through the conserved F or W. A D gene is named only where the DNA matches it firmly. Expanded clones get a size class; other rows say once, few or many, or leave the size out.

D	V	size	J	CDR3	DNA
NA	TRBV20-1	many	TRBJ1-1	CSARVVTDTEAFF	TGCAGTGCCAGGGTGGTTACGGACACTGAAGCTTTCTTT
NA	TRBV20-1	NA	TRBJ2-5	CSARDPRGDQETQYF	TGCAGTGCTAGAGATCCGCGAGGGGACCAAGAGACCCAGTACTTC
NA	TRBV29-1	many	TRBJ2-2	CSVEGDVAGELFF	TGCAGCGTTGAGGGGGACGTTGCCGGGGAGCTGTTTTTT
TRBD2	TRBV9	NA	TRBJ2-2	CASSPWLADNTGELFF	TGTGCCAGCAGCCCATGGCTAGCGGACAACACCGGGGAGCTGTTTTTT
NA	TRBV2	many	TRBJ2-2	CASRFSAAGELFF	TGTGCCAGCAGATTTAGTGCGGCCGGGGAGCTGTTTTTT
NA	TRBV7-9	many	TRBJ2-5	CASSLGSYQETQYF	TGTGCCAGCAGCTTAGGATCGTACCAAGAGACCCAGTACTTC
NA	TRBV7-2	many	TRBJ2-6	CASSPELVSGANVLTF	TGTGCCAGCAGCCCCGAGCTAGTCTCTGGGGCCAACGTCCTGACTTTC
NA	TRBV29-1	many	TRBJ2-5	CSASDGETQYF	TGCAGCGCCTCGGACGGGGAGACCCAGTACTTC
NA	TRBV6-5	few	TRBJ2-7	CASSYGLASEQYF	TGTGCCAGCAGTTACGGCTTAGCTTCCGAGCAGTACTTC
NA	TRBV2	NA	TRBJ1-2	CASSYSWGPNYGYTF	TGTGCCAGCAGTTACTCGTGGGGCCCCAACTATGGCTACACCTTC
TRBD2	TRBV12-3/TRBV12-4	NA	TRBJ2-2	CASSFGLAGTGELFF	TGTGCCAGCAGTTTTGGACTAGCGGGAACCGGGGAGCTGTTTTTT
NA	TRBV5-1	few	TRBJ1-4	CASSWDNRDSTNEKLFF	TGCGCCAGCAGCTGGGACAATCGCGATTCAACTAATGAAAAACTGTTTTTT
TRBD1	TRBV10-3	NA	TRBJ1-5	CAITAGTGDSNQPQHF	TGTGCCATCACCGCCGGGACAGGGGATAGCAATCAGCCCCAGCATTTT
NA	TRBV20-1	few	TRBJ2-7	CSASLGLHEQYF	TGCAGTGCTAGTTTGGGGTTGCACGAGCAGTACTTC
TRBD1	TRBV10-3	few	TRBJ1-6	CATGTGTGDSPLHF	TGTGCCACCGGGACAGGGACCGGAGACTCACCCCTCCACTTT
NA	TRBV7-2	many	TRBJ2-7	CASSLWRGSYEQYF	TGTGCCAGCAGCTTATGGCGGGGCTCCTACGAGCAGTACTTC
NA	TRBV29-1	NA	TRBJ2-2	CSAEVLGELGTGELFF	TGCAGCGCTGAAGTCTTAGGGGAACTTGGCACCGGGGAGCTGTTTTTT
NA	TRBV2	many	TRBJ2-7	CASSEGDSVLSGAYEQYF	TGTGCCAGCAGTGAAGGCGACAGCGTCCTGTCAGGGGCCTACGAGCAGTACTTC
NA	TRBV2	many	TRBJ1-4	CAGGQNENEKLFF	TGTGCCGGAGGACAGAACGAAAATGAAAAACTGTTTTTT
TRBD1	TRBV10-3	NA	TRBJ1-2	CASSSGTGGKYGYTF	TGTGCCAGCAGTTCAGGGACAGGGGGTAAATATGGCTACACCTTC
TRBD2	TRBV10-3	NA	TRBJ2-2	CASSYVIGRALNGELFF	TGTGCCAGCAGTTACGTGATCGGGAGGGCCCTGAACGGGGAGCTGTTTTTT
NA	TRBV14	NA	TRBJ1-4	CASSQEGVPGTNEKLFF	TGTGCCAGCAGCCAAGAGGGCGTTCCGGGGACGAATGAAAAACTGTTTTTT
TRBD1	TRBV7-9	NA	TRBJ1-5	CASSWTGDHQPQHF	TGTGCCAGCAGCTGGACAGGGGACCATCAGCCCCAGCATTTT
NA	TRBV7-9	many	TRBJ1-5	CASSLEGEEPQHF	TGTGCCAGCAGCTTAGAGGGAGAGGAGCCCCAGCATTTT
TRBD1	TRBV29-1	NA	TRBJ2-5	CSARGNTGETQYF	TGCAGCGCCAGGGGGAACACCGGGGAGACCCAGTACTTC
NA	TRBV4-1	few	TRBJ1-6	CASSQGDLAPLHF	TGCGCCAGCAGCCAAGGCGATCTGGCACCCCTCCACTTT